A single sample gave rise to the 29 T cell receptor beta chains below, sequenced in a study of shared clonotypes between healthy human individuals. TCRdb keeps only in-frame clones here, not all; method: immunoSEQ multiplex PCR. The data show some 980,000 clones, with around 80% seen just once and nearly 1.5% held by the top ten. The source material was memory CD4+ T cells sorted from blood. Specified subset: CD45RA-negative fraction. The origin of the receptors is a man younger than 35 in good health.

This chain uses TRBV9 with TRBJ1-6; D may be TRBD1 (5 bases). Germline assignment: CDR1 SGDLS and CDR2 YYNGEE. The length of the CDR3 is 16 residues. Trimming took off 4 bases at V and 4 bases at J, with 15 bases between the two ends. The CDR3 sequence: CASSTGMGVYNSPLHF. In nucleotides, the CDR3 is TGTGCCAGCAGCACCGGGATGGGGGTTTATAATTCACCCCTCCACTTT.

V gene TRBV7-2 combines with J gene TRBJ2-2; 12 nucleotides match TRBD1. Germline CDR1 SGHTA, CDR2 FQGNSA. The CDR3 has 15 amino acids. V lost 5 bases to trimming and J lost 7 bases; unmatched junction nucleotides: 5. As DNA, the CDR3 is TGTGCCAGCAGCGCCGGGACAGGGGGCGTCGGGGAGCTGTTTTTT. Protein sequence: CASSAGTGGVGELFF.

The chain combines TRBV18 with TRBJ2-1; a possible D gene is TRBD2 (5 bases). The germline V and J ends were trimmed by 2 bases and 4 bases, with 9 bases remaining between them. Germline V gene data show CDR1 as KGHSH and CDR2 as LQKENI. The CDR3 covers 14 residues. CDR3 DNA sequence: TGTGCCAGCTCACCATCCGGACTGTACAATGAGCAGTTCTTC. It specifies CASSPSGLYNEQFF.

The V call is TRBV5-1, the J call TRBJ2-3; TRBD1 agrees at 7 bases. In germline, CDR1 is SGHRS, CDR2 YFSETQ. This CDR3 is 17 amino acids long. J gave up 0 bases and V 0 bases, and 7 bases lay outside the gene matches. The CDR3 region has the DNA TGCGCCAGCAGCTTGGCAGGGACAGTTCTTAGCACAGATACGCAGTATTTT. Encoded protein: CASSLAGTVLSTDTQYF.

The chain has TRBV11-2 and TRBJ2-1; TRBD2 might be the D (5 bases). V shed 4 bases and J shed 0 bases, with 13 bases lying between them. The CDR3 runs to 16 residues. CDR1 SGHAT and CDR2 FQNNGV come from the germline V gene. CDR3 DNA: TGTGCCAGCAGCTACCGAACTAGTTTCTCCTACAATGAGCAGTTCTTC. Translated: CASSYRTSFSYNEQFF. Using reference TRBV11-2 and TRBJ2-1 for the parts outside the CDR3, the full variable domain is EAGVAQSPRYKIIEKRQSVAFWCNPISGHATLYWYQQILGQGPKLLIQFQNNGVVDDSQLPKDRFSAERLKGVDSTLKIQPAKLEDSAVYLCASSYRTSFSYNEQFFGPGTRLTVL.

The chain joins TRBV6-5 to TRBJ1-5; no clear D. The germline gives CDR1 MNHEY, CDR2 SVGAGI. The CDR3 is made up of 15 amino acids. V was pared by 0 bases and J by 1 base, with 7 bases between. The CDR3 region has the DNA TGTGCCAGCAGTTACTCCCGTTCAAGCAATCAGCCCCAGCATTTT. Protein: CASSYSRSSNQPQHF.

This sequence joins TRBV19 and TRBJ1-1; 8 positions match TRBD1. CDR3 size: 16 residues. The V segment lost 3 bases and the J segment 0 bases; nucleotides outside the gene matches: 6. Germline-derived CDR1 and CDR2 are LNHDA and SQIVND (reference sequence). In DNA, the CDR3 is TGTGCCAGTAGTATCGATTGGGACAGGCTGAACACTGAAGCTTTCTTT. It translates to CASSIDWDRLNTEAFF. Together with reference TRBV19 and TRBJ1-1, the CDR3 gives the full variable domain: DGGITQSPKYLFRKEGQNVTLSCEQNLNHDAMYWYRQDPGQGLRLIYYSQIVNDFQKGDIAEGYSVSREKKESFPLTVTSAQKNPTAFYLCASSIDWDRLNTEAFFGQGTRLTVV.

This clone was observed a handful of times. As DNA, the CDR3 is TGCGCCAGCAGCTCGGGGGGGACAGTTTTCTACGAGCAGTACTTC. This encodes CASSSGGTVFYEQYF. This sequence joins TRBV5-1 and TRBJ2-7; D possibly corresponds to TRBD2 (8 bases). This CDR3 has 15 residues. CDR1 and CDR2 from the germline V gene are SGHRS and YFSETQ. V lost 3 bases to trimming and J lost 3 bases, with 16 bases between them.

The sample holds one count of this clone. The likely explanation is a read error, given a far larger clone one base away. The chain uses TRBV28 and TRBJ1-2, with unresolved D. Germline V gives CDR1 MDHEN, CDR2 SYDVKM. V shed 4 bases and J shed 4 bases, with 4 bases lying between them. The CDR3 loop spans 11 amino acids. The CDR3 sequence: CASSSVYGYTF. The CDR3 DNA sequence: TGTGCCAGCAGTTCGGTCTATGGCTACACCTTC.

This clone was detected only once. The V and J genes are TRBV28 and TRBJ2-5, with 9 nucleotides matching TRBD1. The ends lost 6 bases at V and 2 bases at J; junction bases unmatched: 13. Germline values: CDR1 MDHEN, CDR2 SYDVKM. This CDR3 is built from 17 residues. The CDR3 DNA reads TGTGCCAGCAGCCCTCACGTCGGGACAGGGAGGCAAGAGACCCAGTACTTC. Its protein product is CASSPHVGTGRQETQYF.

Ten or more counts support this clone. The rearrangement links TRBV13 to TRBJ1-6; D not resolved. This CDR3 is built from 14 residues. V was trimmed by 7 bases and J by 0 bases, leaving 7 bases between them. CDR1 and CDR2 from the germline V gene are PRHDT and FYEKMQ (reference sequence). The CDR3 here is CASTLGSYNSPLHF. CDR3 bases: TGTGCCAGCACTCTCGGCTCCTATAATTCACCCCTCCACTTT.

This chain links TRBV6-6 with TRBJ2-2; D is uncertain. V lost 6 bases to trimming and J lost 4 bases, with 18 bases between them. Germline V CDR1 and CDR2: MNHNY, SVGAGI (reference sequence). The CDR3 is 16 amino acids. The CDR3 loop is CASSPKEATFTGELFF. DNA of the CDR3: TGTGCCAGCAGCCCCAAGGAAGCGACATTCACCGGGGAGCTGTTTTTT.

The V gene is TRBV19, the J gene TRBJ2-2, with TRBD1 matching 9 bases. V gave up 6 bases and J gave up 5 bases; unmatched junction bases: 7. From germline, CDR1 is LNHDA and CDR2 SQIVND (reference sequence). This CDR3 is built from 15 residues. CDR3 sequence reads: CASSLGQGITGELFF. DNA of the CDR3: TGTGCCAGTAGCCTAGGACAGGGGATTACCGGGGAGCTGTTTTTT.

The chain combines TRBV30 with TRBJ1-6; D call uncertain. Germline V gene lookup returns CDR1 GTSNPN and CDR2 SVGIG (reference sequence). This CDR3 contains 14 residues. The V end was cut by 2 bases, the J end by 5 bases, with 10 bases between. The CDR3 protein is CAWSIGLNNSPLHF. DNA for the CDR3: TGTGCCTGGAGTATAGGGCTTAATAATTCACCCCTCCACTTT.

This sequence joins TRBV30 and TRBJ2-3, with 8 bases lining up with TRBD2. The junction had 6 bases not matched to a gene; V was cut back by 2 bases and J by 5 bases. CDR1 GTSNPN and CDR2 SVGIG come from the germline V gene (reference sequence). The CDR3 length is 14 residues. The CDR3 DNA sequence: TGTGCCTGGAGTCCCGGGAGGGGGGGAGATACGCAGTATTTT. Amino acid sequence: CAWSPGRGGDTQYF.

The chain uses TRBV5-6 and TRBJ2-2, with D uncertain. The CDR3 totals 13 residues. The germline V and J ends were trimmed by 2 bases and 8 bases, with 10 bases remaining between them. CDR1 and CDR2 (germline): SGHDT, YYEEEE. In DNA form, the CDR3 reads TGTGCCAGCAGCTTATTGAGAGGTGGGGAGCTGTTTTTT. Protein sequence: CASSLLRGGELFF.

This clone was detected a few times. The gene calls are TRBV6-1 and TRBJ2-7; 10 positions match TRBD2. The germline CDR1 and CDR2 sequences are MNHNS and SASEGT. V dropped 4 bases and J dropped 5; count of bases not matched to a gene: 11. This CDR3 region has 16 residues. The CDR3 is CASSGASGSLMNEQYF. The CDR3 nucleotides are TGTGCCAGCAGTGGGGCTAGCGGGAGTTTAATGAACGAGCAGTACTTC.

This clone was picked up a small number of times. This chain joins TRBV5-1 and TRBJ2-1; TRBD1 is a possible D gene (5 bases). The CDR3 covers 14 residues. CDR1 is SGHRS and CDR2 is YFSETQ in the germline V gene. V shed 1 base and J shed 4 bases, with 9 bases lying between them. The CDR3 protein is CASSLSAGYNEQFF. DNA for the CDR3: TGCGCCAGCAGCTTGTCGGCAGGGTACAATGAGCAGTTCTTC.

This rearrangement joins TRBV5-6 to TRBJ1-6; tentative D call: TRBD1 (6 bases). Trimming stripped 0 bases from V and 3 bases from J, with 7 bases between. CDR3 length: 15 residues. Germline CDR1 SGHDT, CDR2 YYEEEE. DNA for the CDR3: TGTGCCAGCAGCTTGGCAGGGGTCTATAATTCACCCCTCCACTTT. It translates to CASSLAGVYNSPLHF. Combining the CDR3 with reference TRBV5-6 and TRBJ1-6 gives the whole variable domain DAGVTQSPTHLIKTRGQQVTLRCSPKSGHDTVSWYQQALGQGPQFIFQYYEEEERQRGNFPDRFSGHQFPNYSSELNVNALLLGDSALYLCASSLAGVYNSPLHFGNGTRLTVT.

The chain links TRBV6-6 to TRBJ2-1, with TRBD2 matching 10 bases. J gave up 7 bases and V 2 bases, and 5 bases lay outside the gene matches. Germline CDR1 reads MNHNY; CDR2 reads SVGAGI (reference sequence). There are 15 residues in the CDR3. CDR3 nucleotide sequence: TGTGCCAGCAGTTACAAGCGGGGGGGCCGGAATGAGCAGTTCTTC. The encoded protein is CASSYKRGGRNEQFF.

This chain uses TRBV4-3 with TRBJ2-2; no definite D call. Germline loops: CDR1 LGHNA, CDR2 YSLEER. The V gene lost 1 base and the J gene lost 4 bases, with 10 bases spanning the gap. The CDR3 is 15 residues long. CDR3 nucleotide sequence: TGCGCCAGCAGCCAAGGACATCTAATCACCGGGGAGCTGTTTTTT. Encoded protein: CASSQGHLITGELFF.

The chain uses TRBV4-1 and TRBJ1-1; no clear D gene. With 4 bases removed from V and 0 bases from J, the gap between germline ends came to 12 bases. Per germline, CDR1 MGHRA and CDR2 YSYEKL. The CDR3 length is 15 residues. The CDR3 here is CASSPREGMNTEAFF. CDR3 coding DNA: TGCGCCAGCAGCCCCCGGGAGGGAATGAACACTGAAGCTTTCTTT.

The chain carries TRBV6-1 and TRBJ2-3; 9 positions agree with TRBD2. The CDR3 has 16 amino acids. The germline V gene has CDR1 MNHNS and CDR2 SASEGT. J lost 2 bases, V lost 3 bases, and 6 bases had no gene match. CDR3 coding DNA: TGTGCCAGCAGTGACCAAGCGGGGGGATACACAGATACGCAGTATTTT. It yields the protein CASSDQAGGYTDTQYF.

This clone was seen a few times. The rearrangement uses TRBV18 and TRBJ2-5, with D possibly being TRBD1 (5 bases). The V gene's germline CDR1 is KGHSH and CDR2 LQKENI. V lost 3 bases, J lost 5 bases, and 25 bases lay in between. The CDR3 has 18 amino acids. The CDR3: CASSPIRQKALAGETQYF. In DNA form, the CDR3 reads TGTGCCAGCTCACCTATTAGACAGAAAGCTCTCGCCGGGGAGACCCAGTACTTC.

This clone has a single count. The chain joins TRBV2 to TRBJ2-7, with TRBD1 identical over 7 bases. Germline V gives CDR1 SNHLY, CDR2 FYNNEI. The CDR3 sequence is 13 residues long. The trim removed 7 bases at V and 6 bases at J, leaving 9 bases unmatched. The CDR3 here is CASTIDRALEQYF. CDR3 coding DNA: TGTGCCAGCACTATAGACAGGGCCCTCGAGCAGTACTTC. The variable domain in full, with the rest retrieved from reference TRBV2 and TRBJ2-7, is EPEVTQTPSHQVTQMGQEVILRCVPISNHLYFYWYRQILGQKVEFLVSFYNNEISEKSEIFDDQFSVERPDGSNFTLKIRSTKLEDSAMYFCASTIDRALEQYFGPGTRLTVT.

The chain employs TRBV7-9 and TRBJ1-4; D is unclear. Per the germline V gene, CDR1 is SEHNR and CDR2 is FQNEAQ (reference sequence). The CDR3 covers 17 residues. Trimming left V 1 base short and J 1 base short, with 13 bases between. CDR3 residues: CASSLVEKQGTNEKLFF. In DNA, the CDR3 is TGTGCCAGCAGCTTAGTAGAAAAGCAAGGAACTAATGAAAAACTGTTTTTT.

V gene TRBV5-1 combines with J gene TRBJ2-1; TRBD1 aligns across 8 bases. Looked up from germline, CDR1 is SGHRS and CDR2 is YFSETQ. This CDR3 comprises 15 residues. The V gene end was trimmed by 0 bases and the J gene end by 4 bases; junction bases not matched to a gene: 3. For the CDR3, the DNA is TGCGCCAGCAGCTTGGACAGGGGGGATTACAATGAGCAGTTCTTC. Amino acid sequence: CASSLDRGDYNEQFF. Looking up the rest from reference TRBV5-1 and TRBJ2-1 gives the full variable domain: KAGVTQTPRYLIKTRGQQVTLSCSPISGHRSVSWYQQTPGQGLQFLFEYFSETQRNKGNFPGRFSGRQFSNSRSEMNVSTLELGDSALYLCASSLDRGDYNEQFFGPGTRLTVL.

This clone was recorded once. The chain couples TRBV6-5 to TRBJ1-5; no definite D call. Germline V gene sequence: CDR1 MNHEY, CDR2 SVGAGI. The CDR3 covers 15 residues. The germline V and J ends were trimmed by 4 bases and 0 bases, with 10 bases remaining between them. The CDR3 bases are TGTGCCAGCAGTTCCTTCCTGGGTAGCAATCAGCCCCAGCATTTT. Its protein product is CASSSFLGSNQPQHF.

In this sample, this clone turned up a few times. The rearrangement joins TRBV7-9 to TRBJ2-5; a weak D match, TRBD2 (5 bases). V was shortened by 5 bases and J by 5 bases, with 15 bases between the two germline ends. Germline CDR1 reads SEHNR; CDR2 reads FQNEAQ (reference sequence). The CDR3 totals 14 residues. The CDR3 protein is CASSHTSSGETQYF. The CDR3 nucleotides are TGTGCCAGCAGCCATACTAGTTCGGGGGAGACCCAGTACTTC.